This T cell receptor (beta chain) was obtained from a study of long-term antiretroviral therapy in people with HIV. The study, taken as a whole, reports: Information pertaining to ART adherence, viral resistance or therapeutic modifications was not obtained.

From germline, CDR1 is MNHEY and CDR2 SMNVEV (reference sequence). CDR3 length: 15 amino acids. Deletions cut 6 bases from V and 4 bases from J, with 16 bases between. Note on this clone: Its specificity is unknown.

Each donor provided at least one pre-ART PBMC sample and at least two post-ART PBMC samples. With survey level as its setting, the immunoSEQ assay was v3.0. Data came from immunoSEQ multiplex PCR; TCRdb stores just in-frame clones and leaves some out. The sample consists of under 25,000 clones, around four fifths of them appearing once. The TCR originated in a man in his forties with HIV. The sample here was unsorted PBMCs, taken 1.6 years after starting antiretroviral therapy. The chain joins TRBV27 to TRBJ1-5; D is uncertain. The CDR3 reads CASSRYTGMNQPQHF. The CDR3 DNA reads TGTGCCAGCAGCAGATACACCGGAATGAATCAGCCCCAGCATTTT.